Presented here are 16 T cell receptor beta chains from one specimen sequenced in a study of blood T cell repertoires in COVID-19. The repertoire was sequenced with immunoSEQ multiplex PCR; TCRdb's copy has only in-frame clones and lacks some. The table lists about 210,000 clones, roughly 94% of them singletons. Sequencing was performed on peripheral blood. The origin of the receptors is a man aged 25-45 years with acute or convalescent COVID-19.

The rearrangement uses TRBV2 and TRBJ1-1; TRBD1 is a possible D gene (5 bases). Trimming shortened V by 6 bases and J by 5 bases, and 13 bases separated the two germline ends. The germline V gene has CDR1 SNHLY and CDR2 FYNNEI. The CDR3 covers 13 residues. CDR3 sequence: CASRKGQWTEAFF. CDR3 DNA sequence: TGTGCCAGCAGGAAGGGGCAGTGGACTGAAGCTTTCTTT.

The CDR3 loop reads CASSDRTSGREQYF. In nucleotides, the CDR3 is TGTGCCAGCAGTGATCGGACTAGCGGGAGGGAGCAGTACTTC. The J gene is TRBJ2-7, the V gene TRBV6-1, with 14 bases lining up with TRBD2. Trimming took 3 bases from V and 7 from J; bases not matched to a gene: 2. The CDR3 has 14 amino acids. Germline CDR1 reads MNHNS; CDR2 reads SASEGT.

Here the CDR3 reads CASSLTSGRADTQYF. In DNA form, the CDR3 reads TGTGCCAGCAGCCTGACTAGCGGGCGGGCAGATACGCAGTATTTT. The chain carries TRBV2 and TRBJ2-3, with 10 bases matching TRBD2. Germline V gene lookup returns CDR1 SNHLY and CDR2 FYNNEI. Trimming cost V 6 bases and J 4 bases; bases outside gene matches: 7. The length of the CDR3 is 15 residues.

V is TRBV9 and J is TRBJ2-5; TRBD1 is a possible D gene (6 bases). The V end lost 4 bases, the J end lost 5 bases, and 15 bases lay between the germline ends. In germline, CDR1 is SGDLS, CDR2 YYNGEE. This CDR3 comprises 14 residues. The CDR3 nucleotides are TGTGCCAGCAGCTCACAGGGAAGGTGGGAGACCCAGTACTTC. Translating gives CASSSQGRWETQYF.

The chain is built from TRBV10-3 and TRBJ2-1; 9 bases align to TRBD2. Germline V gives CDR1 ENHRY, CDR2 SYGVKD. This CDR3 has 16 amino acids. V was pared by 0 bases and J by 4 bases, with 4 bases of the junction left unmatched. CDR3: CAISESPSGVYNEQFF. CDR3 DNA: TGTGCCATCAGTGAGTCTCCTAGCGGGGTTTACAATGAGCAGTTCTTC.

The table lists this clone with a count of one. V usage is TRBV19 and J usage is TRBJ1-6; D might be TRBD1 (5 bases). The CDR3 is 12 amino acids. With 10 bases removed from V and 12 bases from J, the gap between germline ends came to 16 bases. Per the germline V gene, CDR1 is LNHDA and CDR2 is SQIVND (reference sequence). As DNA, the CDR3 is TGTGCCACGAGGGCGGGGGGTCGACCCCTCCACTTT. Amino acids: CATRAGGRPLHF.

This clone occurred once. This chain links TRBV9 with TRBJ1-4, with a tentative D call TRBD1 (6 bases). Germline CDR1 and CDR2: SGDLS and YYNGEE. The CDR3 consists of 13 residues. The V end lost 6 bases, the J end lost 5 bases, and 11 bases lay between the germline ends. The CDR3 here is CASNLQGNEKLFF. The CDR3 nucleotides are TGTGCCAGCAACCTTCAGGGGAATGAAAAACTGTTTTTT.

The rearrangement uses TRBV19 and TRBJ1-2; TRBD1 matches at 7 bases. CDR1 and CDR2 (germline): LNHDA, SQIVND (reference sequence). The CDR3 extends over 17 amino acids. The V gene end was trimmed by 4 bases and the J gene end by 2 bases; junction bases not matched to a gene: 13. The CDR3 DNA is TGTGCCAGTAGTACCCGAGGGACAGATGACTTAAACTATGGCTACACCTTC. It codes for CASSTRGTDDLNYGYTF.

This chain links TRBV10-3 with TRBJ2-5; possible D gene TRBD1, 5 bases. V dropped 6 bases and J dropped 3 bases, with 11 bases sitting between them. CDR1 ENHRY and CDR2 SYGVKD come from the germline V gene. The CDR3 runs to 13 residues. CDR3 DNA sequence: TGTGCCATCAGACCGCAGGGAAAAGAGACCCAGTACTTC. It codes for CAIRPQGKETQYF.

V usage is TRBV28 and J usage is TRBJ1-2, with TRBD1 identical over 9 bases. Trimming at V came to 5 bases and at J to 7 bases, leaving 17 bases not matched to a gene. The CDR3 is made up of 17 amino acids. Germline lookup yields CDR1 MDHEN and CDR2 SYDVKM. CDR3 in amino acids: CASSPHGTGSRGLGYTF. CDR3 in DNA: TGTGCCAGCAGTCCCCATGGGACAGGGTCTAGGGGTCTTGGCTACACCTTC.

The genes are TRBV29-1 and TRBJ1-5, with a weak D call TRBD1 (6 bases). This CDR3 spans 13 amino acids. In germline, CDR1 is SQVTM, CDR2 ANQGSEA. The germline V and J ends were trimmed by 4 bases and 6 bases, with 13 bases remaining between them. In nucleotides, the CDR3 is TGCAGCGTTGTCTACAGGGTGGGTCAGCCCCAGCATTTT. This sequence encodes CSVVYRVGQPQHF.

CDR3 loop: CASSSPRGTEKLFF. The DNA of the CDR3 is TGTGCCAGCAGTTCTCCGAGGGGGACGGAAAAACTGTTTTTT. The V and J genes are TRBV28 and TRBJ1-4; the D gene is possibly TRBD1 (6 bases). The CDR3 extends over 14 amino acids. V dropped 4 bases and J dropped 8 bases, with 14 bases sitting between them. Per the germline V gene, CDR1 is MDHEN and CDR2 is SYDVKM.

The chain couples TRBV9 to TRBJ2-1, with 7 bases identical to TRBD1. Losses at the gene ends were 0 bases for V and 13 bases for J; bases not matched to a gene: 10. The length of the CDR3 is 14 residues. Germline V lookup: CDR1 SGDLS, CDR2 YYNGEE. CDR3 region: CASSVDFPAGGQFF. The CDR3 DNA reads TGTGCCAGCAGCGTAGATTTTCCAGCAGGGGGACAGTTCTTC.

The chain carries TRBV6-5 and TRBJ2-7, with a tentative D call TRBD2 (5 bases). The ends were cut back, 10 bases at V and 2 bases at J, with 6 bases in the middle. Germline V gives CDR1 MNHEY, CDR2 SVGAGI. The CDR3 contains 10 residues. The CDR3 region is CATGTYEQYF. CDR3 nucleotides: TGTGCCACCGGGACCTACGAGCAGTACTTC.

The rearrangement uses TRBV7-3 and TRBJ2-7; weak D call: TRBD2 (6 bases). The CDR3 extends over 15 amino acids. CDR1 is SGHTA, CDR2 FQGTGA, per germline. Trimming shortened V by 6 bases and J by 0 bases, and 15 bases separated the two germline ends. CDR3: CASRLRDGSSYEQYF. The CDR3, as DNA: TGTGCCAGCAGATTGCGGGACGGGAGCTCCTACGAGCAGTACTTC.

The V gene is TRBV6-5, the J gene TRBJ2-2; D is perhaps TRBD1 (7 bases). The CDR3 runs 15 residues. V lost 7 bases, J lost 15 bases, and 27 bases lay in between. The germline gives CDR1 MNHEY, CDR2 SVGAGI. The CDR3 here is CASTQGGRTAGRMFF. The CDR3 coding sequence is TGTGCCAGCACCCAGGGGGGACGGACCGCTGGGAGGATGTTTTTT.